The 16 T cell receptor beta chains in this list originate from one sample, sequenced in a study of shared clonotypes between healthy human individuals. The method was immunoSEQ multiplex PCR; TCRdb's version includes in-frame clones alone and lacks a portion of them. The sample shows approximately 1,000,000 clones, approximately 78% of them seen only once. Sequencing input: memory CD4+ T cells from PBMCs. The subset: CD45RA-negative fraction. Receptors originate from a man between 18 and 29 years old in good health. Some clones in this sample may be carry-over from other donors' samples.

The chain combines TRBV9 with TRBJ2-1; 7 positions agree with TRBD2. The CDR3 loop spans 12 amino acids. With V trimmed by 0 bases and J by 12 bases, 3 bases remained unmatched. Germline assignment: CDR1 SGDLS and CDR2 YYNGEE. Here the CDR3 DNA reads TGTGCCAGCAGCGTAGCGGGAGGCGGGCAGTTCTTC. Amino acid sequence: CASSVAGGGQFF.

The CDR3: CASSQWTSGILEQFF. CDR3 sequence (DNA): TGTGCCAGCAGCCAATGGACTAGCGGGATTCTTGAGCAGTTCTTC. The rearrangement joins TRBV4-2 to TRBJ2-1; 12 bases agree with TRBD2. J gave up 9 bases and V 2 bases, and 5 bases lay outside the gene matches. Germline values: CDR1 LGHNA, CDR2 YNFKEQ. This CDR3 comprises 15 residues.

The rearrangement uses TRBV6-8 and TRBJ2-2; D call uncertain. Germline V gene sequence: CDR1 MNHGY, CDR2 SAAAGT. This CDR3 spans 14 amino acids. Trimming stripped 1 base from V and 7 bases from J, with 10 bases between. CDR3: CASSYWSIGGELFF. CDR3 in DNA: TGTGCCAGCAGTTACTGGTCTATCGGCGGGGAGCTGTTTTTT.

The rearrangement links TRBV7-3 to TRBJ2-3; D is perhaps TRBD2 (6 bases). Germline V gene sequence: CDR1 SGHTA, CDR2 FQGTGA. The CDR3 loop spans 15 amino acids. V lost 2 bases, J lost 4 bases, and 13 bases lay in between. CDR3 nucleotide sequence: TGTGCCAGCAGCTTATACGGCGGGAAGGCAGATACGCAGTATTTT. Protein product: CASSLYGGKADTQYF.

The table lists this clone with a count of one. Written as DNA, the CDR3 is TGTGCCAGCAGTTCCCTGGGGACAGGCTTTTCTGGAAACACCATATATTTT. It specifies CASSSLGTGFSGNTIYF. J is TRBJ1-3 and V is TRBV28; 8 positions agree with TRBD1. CDR3 length equals 17 residues. Germline V gives CDR1 MDHEN, CDR2 SYDVKM. V lost 4 bases and J lost 1; bases outside the gene matches: 9.

The V gene is TRBV6-6, the J gene TRBJ2-1; D ambiguous. Trimming left V 4 bases short and J 3 bases short, with 16 bases between. This CDR3 contains 16 residues. Germline lookup yields CDR1 MNHNY and CDR2 SVGAGI (reference sequence). The CDR3 loop reads CASSSSAPEVYNEQFF. The CDR3 DNA follows: TGTGCCAGCAGTTCCTCGGCCCCCGAGGTCTACAATGAGCAGTTCTTC.

On this clone itself: Distinct nucleotide sequences in the sample also encode this CDR3. The chain uses TRBV28 and TRBJ2-1, with 14 bases that match TRBD2. Germline V gene lookup returns CDR1 MDHEN and CDR2 SYDVKM. This CDR3 has 15 amino acids. The V gene end was trimmed by 6 bases and the J gene end by 8 bases; junction bases not matched to a gene: 6. CDR3 sequence reads: CASRTTSGRAYEQFF. The CDR3 coding sequence is TGTGCCAGCAGGACGACTAGCGGGAGGGCCTATGAGCAGTTCTTC.

V gene TRBV5-1 combines with J gene TRBJ2-1, with D hard to call. The CDR3 sequence is 13 residues long. Germline CDR1 is SGHRS and CDR2 is YFSETQ. Trimming took off 4 bases at V and 5 bases at J, with 10 bases between the two ends. CDR3 sequence: CASSPDLDNEQFF. The CDR3 coding sequence is TGCGCCAGCAGCCCCGACCTGGACAATGAGCAGTTCTTC.

The chain combines TRBV11-1 with TRBJ1-1, with unresolved D. The CDR3 is 13 amino acids. Trimming took 2 bases from V and 4 from J, leaving 8 bases between them. Germline assignment: CDR1 SGHAT and CDR2 FQDESV (reference sequence). The CDR3 reads CASSLLKGTEAFF. CDR3 DNA: TGTGCCAGCAGCTTACTTAAAGGCACTGAAGCTTTCTTT.

This clone was observed a few times. The chain links TRBV29-1 to TRBJ1-2; D gene unclear. There are 13 residues in the CDR3. V was clipped by 4 bases and J by 4 bases, with 13 bases between them. Germline V lookup: CDR1 SQVTM, CDR2 ANQGSEA. The CDR3 DNA is TGCAGCGTTGTTGATCCACTGATCTATGGCTACACCTTC. Translating it yields CSVVDPLIYGYTF.

This clone has only a few counts. The gene calls are TRBV14 and TRBJ1-2; possibly TRBD1 for D (5 bases). This CDR3 spans 12 amino acids. Deletions cut 3 bases from V and 8 bases from J, with 10 bases between. Germline CDR1 SGHDN, CDR2 FVKESK. The CDR3: CASSHGGRGYTF. CDR3 nucleotide sequence: TGTGCCAGCAGCCATGGGGGACGGGGCTACACCTTC.

The V and J genes are TRBV28 and TRBJ1-2; TRBD1 matches 8 bases. V dropped 6 bases and J dropped 4; count of bases not matched to a gene: 4. The germline V gene has CDR1 MDHEN and CDR2 SYDVKM. The CDR3 has 13 amino acids. CDR3: CASRSTGVYGYTF. The DNA of the CDR3 is TGTGCCAGCAGATCGACAGGGGTCTATGGCTACACCTTC.

This chain's CDR3 is CASSVLTNSEKLFF. For the CDR3, the DNA is TGTGCCAGCAGTGTTTTGACAAACAGTGAAAAACTGTTTTTT. The chain has TRBV2 and TRBJ1-4, with no clear D. The V and J ends lost 4 bases and 7 bases respectively, with 13 bases between them. CDR1 SNHLY and CDR2 FYNNEI come from the germline V gene. This CDR3 region has 14 residues.

The chain is built from TRBV5-5 and TRBJ1-2; D ambiguous. V lost 1 base and J 1 base, leaving 11 bases between the germline ends. CDR3 size: 15 residues. Germline V CDR1 and CDR2: SGHKS, YYEKEE (reference sequence). The CDR3 DNA follows: TGTGCCAGCAGCTTGAGCGTCGGATTTAACTATGGCTACACCTTC. Protein: CASSLSVGFNYGYTF.

V and J are TRBV11-3 and TRBJ2-1; D is uncertain. The CDR3 extends over 14 amino acids. The germline V gene encodes CDR1 SGHNT and CDR2 YENEEA. With 1 base removed from V and 3 bases from J, the gap between germline ends came to 7 bases. This chain's CDR3 is CASSLGSVYNEQFF. CDR3 nucleotides: TGTGCCAGCAGCTTAGGTTCCGTCTACAATGAGCAGTTCTTC.

V is TRBV19 and J is TRBJ1-1; TRBD1 aligns across 8 bases. V lost 7 bases, J lost 1 base, and 8 bases stayed unmatched. This CDR3 contains 15 residues. CDR1 and CDR2 from the germline V gene are LNHDA and SQIVND (reference sequence). The CDR3 nucleotides read TGTGCCAGTAATGCAGGGGGCGCGGGGAACACTGAAGCTTTCTTT. Translating it yields CASNAGGAGNTEAFF.